The 22 T cell receptor beta chains given below trace back to one sample, sequenced in a study of T cell responses to AZD1222 COVID-19 vaccine. Here immunoSEQ multiplex PCR was the method, and the copy in TCRdb shows in-frame clones only, minus some. The profile shows about 120,000 clones, 88% of them singletons. This specimen consisted of peripheral blood, obtained on day 0 of AZD1222 vaccination. These receptors all stem from an adult in good health.

This clone was detected once. This CDR3 reads CASRGDLGQEKGYF. As DNA, the CDR3 is TGTGCCAGCAGAGGGGACCTTGGACAGGAAAAAGGGTACTTC. The V and J genes are TRBV6-5 and TRBJ2-7; 7 nucleotides align to TRBD1. The junction had 17 bases not matched to a gene; V was cut back by 6 bases and J by 12 bases. Germline V gene data show CDR1 as MNHEY and CDR2 as SVGAGI. This CDR3 has 14 residues.

The V and J genes are TRBV13 and TRBJ1-1; possibly TRBD1 for D (5 bases). This CDR3 region has 15 residues. Germline loops: CDR1 PRHDT, CDR2 FYEKMQ (reference sequence). Trimming stripped 1 base from V and 0 bases from J, with 9 bases between. CDR3 amino acids: CASSLAEGMNTEAFF. The CDR3 bases are TGTGCCAGCAGCTTAGCAGAGGGGATGAACACTGAAGCTTTCTTT.

This clone showed up just once. This rearrangement joins TRBV7-9 to TRBJ1-2; D unresolved. Germline values: CDR1 SEHNR, CDR2 FQNEAQ (reference sequence). The CDR3 contains 13 residues. The V gene lost 5 bases and the J gene lost 0 bases, with 7 bases spanning the gap. CDR3 in amino acids: CASSGLANYGYTF. The DNA of the CDR3 is TGTGCCAGCAGCGGATTAGCTAACTATGGCTACACCTTC. Together with reference TRBV7-9 and TRBJ1-2, the CDR3 gives the full variable domain: DTGVSQNPRHKITKRGQNVTFRCDPISEHNRLYWYRQTLGQGPEFLTYFQNEAQLEKSRLLSDRFSAERPKGSFSTLEIQRTEQGDSAMYLCASSGLANYGYTFGSGTRLTVV.

The chain is built from TRBV2 and TRBJ2-5; D is ambiguous. The CDR3 length is 10 residues. Germline loops: CDR1 SNHLY, CDR2 FYNNEI. V lost 5 bases, J lost 5 bases, and 3 bases lay in between. CDR3 residues: CASSLETQYF. The CDR3 region has the DNA TGTGCCAGCAGTTTGGAGACCCAGTACTTC.

The chain is built from TRBV25-1 and TRBJ1-2; D might be TRBD1 (6 bases). With 4 bases removed from V and 3 bases from J, the gap between germline ends came to 9 bases. Germline V gene data show CDR1 as MGHDK and CDR2 as SYGVNS. The CDR3 has 13 residues. The CDR3, as DNA: TGTGCCAGCAGTGTGGGGGCTCACTATGGCTACACCTTC. Amino acid sequence: CASSVGAHYGYTF.

The genes are TRBV10-2 and TRBJ2-1; 7 bases match TRBD2. J was trimmed by 9 bases and V by 1 base; bases with no gene match: 0. Germline-derived CDR1 and CDR2 are WSHSY and SAAADI. There are 12 residues in the CDR3. As DNA, the CDR3 is TGCGCCAGCAGTGAGTGGGGGGGTGAGCAGTTCTTC. Amino acids: CASSEWGGEQFF.

This chain connects TRBV28 to TRBJ2-5, with D perhaps matching TRBD1 (6 bases). The CDR3 loop spans 16 amino acids. With 1 base removed from V and 4 bases from J, the gap between germline ends came to 16 bases. The germline V gene has CDR1 MDHEN and CDR2 SYDVKM. The CDR3 nucleotides read TGTGCCAGCAGTTTATCTACAGGGTCCTTCGGAGAGACCCAGTACTTC. As protein: CASSLSTGSFGETQYF.

The gene calls are TRBV14 and TRBJ2-7, with D hard to call. Germline loops: CDR1 SGHDN, CDR2 FVKESK. V was pared by 4 bases and J by 4 bases, with 8 bases between. CDR3 length: 12 amino acids. CDR3 sequence reads: CASSPGPYEQYF. The CDR3 nucleotides read TGTGCCAGCAGCCCGGGCCCTTACGAGCAGTACTTC.

This chain uses TRBV5-1 with TRBJ1-2; 8 bases fit TRBD1. The trim removed 5 bases at V and 8 bases at J, leaving 17 bases unmatched. The CDR3 spans 16 residues. Germline V lookup: CDR1 SGHRS, CDR2 YFSETQ. In DNA form, the CDR3 reads TGCGCCAGCAGTTCCACCGGACAGGGAAGTTATGGAGGCTACACCTTC. As protein: CASSSTGQGSYGGYTF.

CDR3 DNA: TGTGCCAGCAGCCTAACTAGCGGGAGAGCCTCAGGGACCCAGTACTTC. This sequence encodes CASSLTSGRASGTQYF. V is TRBV5-4 and J is TRBJ2-5; TRBD2 aligns across 11 bases. The CDR3 spans 16 residues. V gave up 4 bases and J gave up 7 bases; unmatched junction bases: 12. The germline V gene encodes CDR1 SGHNT and CDR2 YYREEE (reference sequence).

The V and J genes are TRBV24-1 and TRBJ1-5, with a possible D match to TRBD1 (5 bases). This CDR3 comprises 15 residues. The germline V gene encodes CDR1 KGHDR and CDR2 SFDVKD. V lost 5 bases, J lost 3 bases, and 13 bases lay in between. CDR3 in amino acids: CATSGGEDFNQPQHF. The DNA of the CDR3 is TGTGCCACCAGTGGGGGCGAAGACTTCAATCAGCCCCAGCATTTT.

The chain uses TRBV7-8 and TRBJ2-2; D uncertain. CDR1 is SGHVS, CDR2 FQNEAQ, per germline. This CDR3 has 13 amino acids. V was shortened by 1 base and J by 5 bases, with 5 bases between the two germline ends. CDR3 DNA sequence: TGTGCCAGCAGCTTAGAACCAACCGGGGAGCTGTTTTTT. Translated: CASSLEPTGELFF. Full variable domain (remainder filled in from reference TRBV7-8 and TRBJ2-2): GAGVSQSPRYKVAKRGQDVALRCDPISGHVSLFWYQQALGQGPEFLTYFQNEAQLDKSGLPSDRFFAERPEGSVSTLKIQRTQQEDSAVYLCASSLEPTGELFFGEGSRLTVL.

The chain recombines TRBV19 with TRBJ1-5; D remains unclear. CDR3 size: 15 residues. Germline lookup yields CDR1 LNHDA and CDR2 SQIVND (reference sequence). The V gene lost 3 bases and the J gene lost 1 base, with 10 bases spanning the gap. CDR3 in amino acids: CASSMMGGSNQPQHF. Here the CDR3 DNA reads TGTGCCAGTAGTATGATGGGAGGAAGCAATCAGCCCCAGCATTTT.

This chain uses TRBV3-1 (or the pseudogene TRBV3-2) with TRBJ1-1; the D gene is possibly TRBD1 (5 bases). Trimming took off 5 bases at V and 4 bases at J, with 20 bases between the two ends. Germline lookup yields CDR1 LGHDT and CDR2 YNNKEL (reference sequence). The CDR3 covers 16 residues. CDR3 nucleotides: TGTGCCAGCAGCAGGGGACCGACGGGCTTCGGCACTGAAGCTTTCTTT. It specifies CASSRGPTGFGTEAFF.

A single count supports this clone. V gene TRBV9 combines with J gene TRBJ2-7; D gene uncertain. This CDR3 is 16 amino acids long. Deletions cut 0 bases from V and 1 base from J, with 14 bases between. Per the germline V gene, CDR1 is SGDLS and CDR2 is YYNGEE. The CDR3 DNA reads TGTGCCAGCAGCGTAGCTGGCCCCTCCGCGTCCTACGAGCAGTACTTC. Amino acid sequence: CASSVAGPSASYEQYF.

The genes are TRBV7-2 and TRBJ1-2, with 10 positions matching TRBD1. Trimming removed 5 bases from V and 6 bases from J; junction bases left unmatched: 15. The CDR3 consists of 17 residues. Germline V gene sequence: CDR1 SGHTA, CDR2 FQGNSA. This chain's CDR3 is CASSPQVVTGQGNGYTF. In nucleotides, the CDR3 is TGTGCCAGCAGCCCTCAAGTGGTGACGGGACAGGGGAATGGCTACACCTTC. The variable domain in full, with the rest retrieved from reference TRBV7-2 and TRBJ1-2, is GAGVSQSPSNKVTEKGKDVELRCDPISGHTALYWYRQSLGQGLEFLIYFQGNSAPDKSGLPSDRFSAERTGGSVSTLTIQRTQQEDSAVYLCASSPQVVTGQGNGYTFGSGTRLTVV.

The rearrangement uses TRBV3-1 (or the pseudogene TRBV3-2) and TRBJ1-1; D is ambiguous. The CDR3 totals 11 residues. Germline V CDR1 and CDR2: LGHDT, YNNKEL (reference sequence). The V end lost 7 bases, the J end lost 5 bases, and 8 bases lay between the germline ends. CDR3: CASTHGTEAFF. CDR3 coding DNA: TGTGCCAGCACCCACGGGACTGAAGCTTTCTTT.

The chain couples TRBV4-1 to TRBJ1-2; D gene ambiguous. The V and J ends lost 0 bases and 2 bases respectively, with 4 bases between them. Germline V gene sequence: CDR1 MGHRA, CDR2 YSYEKL. The CDR3 is made up of 13 amino acids. CDR3 amino acids: CASSQDLNYGYTF. The CDR3 coding sequence is TGCGCCAGCAGCCAAGACCTGAACTATGGCTACACCTTC.

The genes are TRBV11-2 and TRBJ1-2; D is unclear. Germline V gene lookup returns CDR1 SGHAT and CDR2 FQNNGV. This CDR3 has 12 amino acids. Trimming took 1 base from V and 9 from J, leaving 9 bases between them. The CDR3 protein is CASSLVVGSYTF. CDR3 nucleotides: TGTGCCAGCAGCTTAGTAGTGGGTAGCTACACCTTC.

The rearrangement uses TRBV4-1 and TRBJ2-1; 8 nucleotides line up with TRBD1. The CDR3 sequence is 13 residues long. Unmatched junction bases numbered 4, after V lost 4 bases and J lost 8 bases. The germline V gene encodes CDR1 MGHRA and CDR2 YSYEKL. Written as DNA, the CDR3 is TGCGCCAGCAGCCGAGGACAGGGCTATGAGCAGTTCTTC. It codes for CASSRGQGYEQFF.

This sequence joins TRBV7-9 and TRBJ1-1, with D maybe TRBD1 (6 bases). Germline V lookup: CDR1 SEHNR, CDR2 FQNEAQ (reference sequence). The CDR3 runs 13 residues. V lost 5 bases and J lost 1, with 8 bases in between. This chain's CDR3 is CASSEQGNTEAFF. CDR3 in DNA: TGTGCCAGCAGCGAACAGGGGAACACTGAAGCTTTCTTT.

The chain has TRBV7-9 and TRBJ1-1; perhaps TRBD1 as D (5 bases). Deletions cut 4 bases from V and 5 bases from J, with 14 bases between. The germline gives CDR1 SEHNR, CDR2 FQNEAQ (reference sequence). CDR3 length equals 14 residues. This chain's CDR3 is CASSSRGHRTEAFF. DNA of the CDR3: TGTGCCAGCAGCTCTAGGGGCCATCGGACTGAAGCTTTCTTT. Based on the CDR3 plus reference TRBV7-9 and TRBJ1-1, the full variable domain is DTGVSQNPRHKITKRGQNVTFRCDPISEHNRLYWYRQTLGQGPEFLTYFQNEAQLEKSRLLSDRFSAERPKGSFSTLEIQRTEQGDSAMYLCASSSRGHRTEAFFGQGTRLTVV.